A single sample is the source of the 8 T cell receptor beta chains below, sequenced in a study of T-cell memory formation after mild COVID-19. TCRdb re-analysed the 5' RACE reads in MiXCR, keeping a single row per CDR3 protein. The table includes around 420,000 distinct CDR3 sequences, about 24% detected once. The sample taken for sequencing was PBMCs or a T cell subset sorted from them (not recorded which). These receptors all stem from an adult woman who had mild COVID-19 (a few samples of this study predate the infection). Cell type and time point are not known.

The genes are TRBV20-1 and TRBJ1-1; D uncertain. The CDR3 covers 13 residues. CDR1 and CDR2 from the germline V gene are DFQATT and SNEGSKA (reference sequence). V lost 3 bases and J lost 1, with 9 bases in between. CDR3 sequence (DNA): TGCAGTGCTAGCGGTAATTCGAACACTGAAGCTTTCTTT. This translates into CSASGNSNTEAFF.

This chain joins TRBV7-8 and TRBJ1-6, with D unclear. The V end was cut by 4 bases, the J end by 9 bases, with 13 bases between. The length of the CDR3 is 14 residues. CDR1 is SGHVS, CDR2 FQNEAQ, per germline. The CDR3 DNA reads as TGTGCCAGCAGCTCCGGGAGGGCGAGTTCACCCCTCCACTTT. It specifies CASSSGRASSPLHF.

The gene calls are TRBV12-3 or TRBV12-4 and TRBJ1-5; D is uncertain. The CDR3 contains 15 residues. The V end lost 8 bases, the J end lost 1 base, and 15 bases lay between the germline ends. CDR3 DNA sequence: TGTGCCAGCGTATATTTAGACGACAGCAATCAGCCCCAGCATTTT. It encodes CASVYLDDSNQPQHF.

The chain recombines TRBV9 with TRBJ2-7; the match to TRBD2 covers 7 bases. Germline assignment: CDR1 SGDLS and CDR2 YYNGEE. V was clipped by 4 bases and J by 7 bases; unmatched bases: 8. The CDR3 has 13 residues. CDR3 amino acids: CASSPRVGGEQYF. In DNA, the CDR3 is TGTGCCAGCAGCCCGCGGGTCGGGGGGGAGCAGTACTTC.

In this sample, this clonotype turned up a few times. The chain couples TRBV6-6 to TRBJ2-2; D uncertain. This CDR3 is built from 17 residues. Germline-derived CDR1 and CDR2 are MNHNY and SVGAGI (reference sequence). V was cut by 7 bases and J by 0 bases, with 18 bases left in between. CDR3 DNA: TGTGCCAGCACCCTCCGGAGAGGACCGACGAACACCGGGGAGCTGTTTTTT. Translated, it gives CASTLRRGPTNTGELFF.

This clonotype showed up just a few times. The gene calls are TRBV5-1 and TRBJ2-5, with D possibly TRBD2 on 6 matching bases. CDR3 length equals 15 residues. With 1 base removed from V and 4 bases from J, the gap between germline ends came to 14 bases. Germline loops: CDR1 SGHRS, CDR2 YFSETQ. Written as DNA, the CDR3 is TGCGCCAGCAGCTTGTCAACGGGAGATGGAGAGACCCAGTACTTC. Protein sequence: CASSLSTGDGETQYF.

This clonotype turned up a few times. This chain links TRBV29-1 with TRBJ1-4, with D tentatively TRBD1 (5 bases). The V and J ends lost 1 base and 8 bases respectively, with 14 bases between them. From germline, CDR1 is SQVTM and CDR2 ANQGSEA. The CDR3 sequence is 14 residues long. CDR3 sequence: CSVEVGLRGEKLFF. The CDR3 DNA is TGCAGCGTTGAAGTAGGTTTGAGGGGCGAAAAACTGTTTTTT. The full variable domain, rest sourced from reference TRBV29-1 and TRBJ1-4, is SAVISQKPSRDICQRGTSLTIQCQVDSQVTMMFWYRQQPGQSLTLIATANQGSEATYESGFVIDKFPISRPNLTFSTLTVSNMSPEDSSIYLCSVEVGLRGEKLFFGSGTQLSVL.

This clonotype was recorded a few times. The chain is built from TRBV11-3 and TRBJ2-1, with 8 bases lining up with TRBD2. CDR3 length: 15 amino acids. V was clipped by 5 bases and J by 3 bases; unmatched bases: 6. Germline CDR1 is SGHNT and CDR2 is YENEEA. CDR3 region: CASSKAGEFYNEQFF. As DNA, the CDR3 is TGTGCCAGCAGCAAAGCGGGAGAGTTCTACAATGAGCAGTTCTTC.